What follows are 10 T cell receptor beta chains derived from one specimen sequenced in a study of blood T cell repertoires in COVID-19. The table came from immunoSEQ multiplex PCR; TCRdb's copy has only in-frame clones and leaves some out. The table records a few hundred thousand clones, around 84% of them present only once. The sequenced sample consisted of peripheral blood. The source is a man aged 55 to 70 with acute or convalescent COVID-19.

The gene calls are TRBV5-4 and TRBJ2-3; perhaps TRBD1 as D (5 bases). V was pared by 2 bases and J by 4 bases, with 8 bases between. The length of the CDR3 is 13 residues. CDR1 and CDR2 from the germline V gene are SGHNT and YYREEE (reference sequence). For the CDR3, the DNA is TGTGCCAGCAGCTTACCCAGGGCAGATACGCAGTATTTT. Its protein product is CASSLPRADTQYF.

The chain carries TRBV7-9 and TRBJ2-7, with 9 bases that match TRBD1. CDR3 length: 14 residues. The ends lost 0 bases at V and 5 bases at J; junction bases unmatched: 2. From germline, CDR1 is SEHNR and CDR2 FQNEAQ (reference sequence). The CDR3 protein is CASSLAGQGHEQYF. The CDR3 DNA sequence: TGTGCCAGCAGCTTAGCGGGACAGGGACACGAGCAGTACTTC.

J is TRBJ2-5 and V is TRBV7-2; 7 bases line up with TRBD1. The ends lost 6 bases at V and 3 bases at J; junction bases unmatched: 10. The CDR3 runs to 15 residues. Germline CDR1 is SGHTA and CDR2 is FQGNSA. CDR3 coding DNA: TGTGCCAGCAGTCTTACGGGACAGAGAAAAGAGACCCAGTACTTC. This translates into CASSLTGQRKETQYF.

This chain connects TRBV12-3 or TRBV12-4 to TRBJ1-1, with D possibly TRBD1 on 5 matching bases. This CDR3 is 13 amino acids long. V was pared by 6 bases and J by 0 bases, with 8 bases between. CDR3 nucleotide sequence: TGTGCCAGCAGGGGGGGTTTGAACACTGAAGCTTTCTTT. It translates to CASRGGLNTEAFF.

This clone appeared once. The chain has TRBV3-1 (or the pseudogene TRBV3-2) and TRBJ2-3; 10 positions match TRBD2. Per the germline V gene, CDR1 is LGHDT and CDR2 is YNNKEL (reference sequence). The CDR3 runs to 16 residues. Trimming at V came to 4 bases and at J to 3 bases, leaving 7 bases not matched to a gene. This chain's CDR3 is CASSPIGTSDTDTQYF. CDR3 DNA: TGTGCCAGCAGCCCGATAGGGACTAGCGATACAGATACGCAGTATTTT.

V is TRBV14 and J is TRBJ1-2; TRBD1 is a possible D gene (5 bases). This CDR3 comprises 15 residues. Germline V gene lookup returns CDR1 SGHDN and CDR2 FVKESK. V was cut by 4 bases and J by 4 bases, with 16 bases left in between. CDR3 amino acids: CASSPTMTVFYGYTF. Written as DNA, the CDR3 is TGTGCCAGCAGCCCAACTATGACAGTATTCTATGGCTACACCTTC. Full variable domain (outside the CDR3, taken from reference TRBV14 and TRBJ1-2): EAGVTQFPSHSVIEKGQTVTLRCDPISGHDNLYWYRRVMGKEIKFLLHFVKESKQDESGMPNNRFLAERTGGTYSTLKVQPAELEDSGVYFCASSPTMTVFYGYTFGSGTRLTVV.

This chain links TRBV10-1 with TRBJ2-3; TRBD2 matches at 8 bases. With 6 bases clipped from V and 2 bases from J, the junction kept 4 bases outside the gene matches. This CDR3 is built from 14 residues. Germline V lookup: CDR1 WNHNN, CDR2 SYGVQD (reference sequence). The CDR3 loop is CASSRLAITDTQYF. The CDR3 DNA is TGCGCCAGCAGCCGACTAGCGATCACAGATACGCAGTATTTT.

The genes are TRBV5-1 and TRBJ2-7; D might be TRBD2 (7 bases). The CDR3 runs 15 residues. V gave up 2 bases and J gave up 3 bases, with 15 bases separating them. From germline, CDR1 is SGHRS and CDR2 YFSETQ. Written as DNA, the CDR3 is TGCGCCAGCAGCTTAGTCGGGGGGCCTATCTACGAGCAGTACTTC. Translation: CASSLVGGPIYEQYF.

The genes are TRBV12-5 and TRBJ2-7, with 12 bases aligning to TRBD1. The CDR3 runs to 16 residues. CDR1 LGHNT and CDR2 FRNRAP come from the germline V gene. The V segment lost 5 bases and the J segment 6 bases; nucleotides outside the gene matches: 11. The CDR3 DNA is TGTGCTAGTGGTCCAGGCAGGGGGGACAGGGGGCTCGAGCAGTACTTC. It is translated as CASGPGRGDRGLEQYF.

V gene TRBV6-4 combines with J gene TRBJ2-3, with 9 positions matching TRBD1. The CDR3 has 14 residues. Germline assignment: CDR1 MRHNA and CDR2 SNTAGT. Losses at the gene ends were 2 bases for V and 7 bases for J; bases not matched to a gene: 4. CDR3 amino acids: CASSDGTGLNTQYF. The CDR3 nucleotides are TGTGCCAGCAGTGACGGGACAGGGCTGAATACGCAGTATTTT.